Listed here is a single T cell receptor beta chain. Its antigen remains unknown. Genomic DNA of each subset was evenly split across several immunoSEQ plates. Libraries were prepared by immunoSEQ multiplex PCR; TCRdb keeps only in-frame clonotypes and omits some of them. The sample lists about 680,000 clones, around 72% seen once, with under 2% in the top ten. The CDR3 spans 13 residues. Trimming removed 5 bases from V and 2 bases from J, with 11 bases in between. CDR1 and CDR2 from the germline V gene are SGHRS and YFSETQ. These data come from a study of shared clonotypes between healthy human individuals. Study background: CD4 naive and memory got three plates each, CD8 naive two, CD8 memory one. Notes on the study in general: Since donors were few, the genetic and exposure-history diversity represented was limited.

The split of CD4+ cells yielded CD45RA+ naive and CD45RA-negative memory subsets. The sequence was obtained from a woman aged 30 to 39 in good health. Material: memory CD4+ T cells sorted from blood. Subset given: CD45RA-negative fraction. This chain links TRBV5-1 with TRBJ2-7; D is uncertain. The DNA for the CDR3 is TGCGCCAGCAGGAACACAGCCGCCTACGAGCAGTACTTC. Translation: CASRNTAAYEQYF.